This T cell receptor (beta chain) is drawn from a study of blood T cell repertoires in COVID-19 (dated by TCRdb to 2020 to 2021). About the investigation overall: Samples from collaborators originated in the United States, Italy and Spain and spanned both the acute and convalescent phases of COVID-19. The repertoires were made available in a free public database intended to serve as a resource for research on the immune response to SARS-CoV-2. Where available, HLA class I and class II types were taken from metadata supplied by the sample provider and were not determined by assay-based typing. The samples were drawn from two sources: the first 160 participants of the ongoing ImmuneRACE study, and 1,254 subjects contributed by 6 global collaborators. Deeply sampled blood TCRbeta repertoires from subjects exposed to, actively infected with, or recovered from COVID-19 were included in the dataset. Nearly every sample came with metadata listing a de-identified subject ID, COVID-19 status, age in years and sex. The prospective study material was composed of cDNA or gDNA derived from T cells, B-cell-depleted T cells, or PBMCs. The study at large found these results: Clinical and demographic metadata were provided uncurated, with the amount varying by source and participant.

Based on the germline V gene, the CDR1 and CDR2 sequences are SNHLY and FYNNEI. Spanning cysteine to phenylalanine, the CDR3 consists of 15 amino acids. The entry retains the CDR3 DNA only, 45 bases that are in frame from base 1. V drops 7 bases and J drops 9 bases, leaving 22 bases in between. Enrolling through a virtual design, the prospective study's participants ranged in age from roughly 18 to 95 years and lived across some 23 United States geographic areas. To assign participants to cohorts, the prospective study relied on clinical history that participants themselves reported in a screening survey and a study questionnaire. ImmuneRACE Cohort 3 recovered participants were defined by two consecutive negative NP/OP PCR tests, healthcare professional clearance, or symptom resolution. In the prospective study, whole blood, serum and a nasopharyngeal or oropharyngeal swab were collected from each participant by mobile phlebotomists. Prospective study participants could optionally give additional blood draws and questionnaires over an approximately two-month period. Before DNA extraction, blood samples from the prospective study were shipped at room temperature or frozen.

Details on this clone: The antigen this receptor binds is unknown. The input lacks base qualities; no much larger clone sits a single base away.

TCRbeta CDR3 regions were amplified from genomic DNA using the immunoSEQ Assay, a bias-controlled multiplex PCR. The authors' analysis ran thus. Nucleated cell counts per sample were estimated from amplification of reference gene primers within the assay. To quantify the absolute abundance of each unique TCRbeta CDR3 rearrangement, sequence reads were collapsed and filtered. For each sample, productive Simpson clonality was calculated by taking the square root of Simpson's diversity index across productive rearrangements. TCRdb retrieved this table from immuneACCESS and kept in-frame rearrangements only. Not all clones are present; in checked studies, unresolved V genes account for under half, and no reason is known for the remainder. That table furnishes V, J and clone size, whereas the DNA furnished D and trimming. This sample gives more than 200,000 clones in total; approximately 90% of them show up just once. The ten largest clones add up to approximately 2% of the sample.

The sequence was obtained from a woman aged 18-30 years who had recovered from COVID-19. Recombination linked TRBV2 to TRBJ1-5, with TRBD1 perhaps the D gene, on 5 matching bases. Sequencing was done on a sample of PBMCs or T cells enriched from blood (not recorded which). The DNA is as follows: TGTGCCAGCACCCGGGGGGGGACGCCCACAGGGCCCCAGCATTTT. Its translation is CASTRGGTPTGPQHF.